These 11 T cell receptor beta chains were sequenced from one sample in a study of T cell responses to AZD1222 COVID-19 vaccine. The method was immunoSEQ multiplex PCR; TCRdb's version includes in-frame clones alone and lacks a portion of them. In the table there are approximately 100,000 clones, 87% of which are singletons. Specimen: peripheral blood, collected on day 0 of AZD1222 vaccination. The origin of the receptors is an adult in good health.

The chain is built from TRBV18 and TRBJ2-1; 10 bases match TRBD1. CDR1 KGHSH and CDR2 LQKENI come from the germline V gene. J lost 4 bases, V lost 3 bases, and 3 bases had no gene match. The CDR3 is 15 amino acids. CDR3 loop: CASSPGTGEYNEQFF. The CDR3 DNA sequence: TGTGCCAGCTCACCCGGGACAGGGGAGTACAATGAGCAGTTCTTC. Together with reference TRBV18 and TRBJ2-1, the CDR3 gives the full variable domain: NAGVMQNPRHLVRRRGQEARLRCSPMKGHSHVYWYRQLPEEGLKFMVYLQKENIIDESGMPKERFSAEFPKEGPSILRIQQVVRGDSAAYFCASSPGTGEYNEQFFGPGTRLTVL.

The rearrangement links TRBV7-2 to TRBJ2-7, with D perhaps TRBD2 (5 bases). V dropped 1 base and J dropped 5 bases, with 12 bases sitting between them. The CDR3 length is 14 residues. The germline V gene has CDR1 SGHTA and CDR2 FQGNSA. CDR3 nucleotides: TGTGCCAGCAGCTTAGGGGTTAGCGAGCACGAGCAGTACTTC. Protein: CASSLGVSEHEQYF.

The chain joins TRBV5-1 to TRBJ2-3; 7 positions agree with TRBD2. Germline V gene data show CDR1 as SGHRS and CDR2 as YFSETQ. The CDR3 runs 14 residues. The ends lost 6 bases at V and 6 bases at J; junction bases unmatched: 10. CDR3: CASTLGGRADTQYF. The CDR3 DNA sequence: TGCGCCAGCACTCTTGGTGGGAGGGCGGATACGCAGTATTTT.

The rearrangement links TRBV5-1 to TRBJ2-5, with a possible D match to TRBD2 (5 bases). V was shortened by 4 bases and J by 4 bases, with 11 bases between the two germline ends. The CDR3 has 13 residues. The germline CDR1 and CDR2 sequences are SGHRS and YFSETQ. The DNA of the CDR3 is TGCGCCAGCAGCCCCAGGACTCGAGAGACCCAGTACTTC. This gives the protein CASSPRTRETQYF.

This clone was recorded once. The gene calls are TRBV6-2 or TRBV6-3 and TRBJ2-3; 8 bases line up with TRBD2. The CDR3 covers 15 residues. The trim removed 4 bases at V and 5 bases at J, leaving 8 bases unmatched. Germline V gives CDR1 MNHEY, CDR2 SVGEGT. The CDR3 here is CASSWNVLAGDTQYF. The CDR3 DNA reads TGTGCCAGCAGTTGGAATGTCCTAGCGGGAGATACGCAGTATTTT.

This clone has just a few counts. J is TRBJ2-1 and V is TRBV4-3, with 11 bases aligning to TRBD2. Germline assignment: CDR1 LGHNA and CDR2 YSLEER. Unmatched junction bases numbered 2, after V lost 0 bases and J lost 10 bases. This CDR3 region has 14 residues. The CDR3 loop is CASSQDPSGGEQFF. The CDR3 nucleotides are TGCGCCAGCAGCCAAGATCCTAGCGGGGGGGAGCAGTTCTTC.

This clone has only one observation. V usage is TRBV5-1 and J usage is TRBJ1-1; D is unresolved. V lost 4 bases to trimming and J lost 7 bases, with 14 bases between them. The CDR3 covers 13 residues. Germline V gives CDR1 SGHRS, CDR2 YFSETQ. The DNA of the CDR3 is TGCGCCAGCAGCGAACAAGTAGGGAGTGAAGCTTTCTTT. It specifies CASSEQVGSEAFF. Looking up the rest from reference TRBV5-1 and TRBJ1-1 gives the full variable domain: KAGVTQTPRYLIKTRGQQVTLSCSPISGHRSVSWYQQTPGQGLQFLFEYFSETQRNKGNFPGRFSGRQFSNSRSEMNVSTLELGDSALYLCASSEQVGSEAFFGQGTRLTVV.

This clone was counted a single time. The chain uses TRBV11-2 and TRBJ2-3; the D is unclear. Trimming left V 2 bases short and J 1 base short, with 10 bases between. The CDR3 has 15 residues. In germline, CDR1 is SGHAT, CDR2 FQNNGV. CDR3 sequence: CASSLSGQGTDTQYF. CDR3 bases: TGTGCCAGCAGCTTAAGTGGGCAGGGCACAGATACGCAGTATTTT.

The chain carries TRBV28 and TRBJ2-7, with 9 bases matching TRBD2. Germline V CDR1 and CDR2: MDHEN, SYDVKM. The CDR3 has 16 residues. The ends lost 1 base at V and 2 bases at J; junction bases unmatched: 6. The CDR3 loop is CASSLLVAGGAYEQYF. The CDR3 DNA follows: TGTGCCAGCAGTTTATTAGTCGCGGGAGGGGCCTACGAGCAGTACTTC.

The gene calls are TRBV6-2 or TRBV6-3 and TRBJ2-7; 10 bases agree with TRBD1. Germline CDR1 is MNHEY and CDR2 is SVGEGT. J gave up 6 bases and V 2 bases, and 7 bases lay outside the gene matches. CDR3 size: 15 residues. The chain's CDR3 is CASSYEGTGDGEQYF. The CDR3 DNA reads as TGTGCCAGCAGTTACGAGGGGACAGGGGATGGCGAGCAGTACTTC.

The chain carries TRBV11-1 and TRBJ2-7; D unclear. The CDR3 loop spans 14 amino acids. With 5 bases removed from V and 2 bases from J, the gap between germline ends came to 13 bases. CDR1 and CDR2 (germline): SGHAT, FQDESV (reference sequence). The CDR3 DNA is TGTGCCAGCAGCCGAAGGCGGCCCCCCTACGAGCAGTACTTC. It codes for CASSRRRPPYEQYF.